This T cell receptor beta chain was found in a study of spatial heterogeneity in lung cancer (dated by TCRdb to about 2019). Some background on the complete study: Beta-chain transcripts were consistently detected in greater numbers than alpha-chain transcripts, which likely reflects a higher abundance of beta-chain transcripts. At surgery, around 200 tumor regions, almost 65 matched nontumor lung samples and 50 to 60 PBMC samples were TCR-sequenced for both alpha and beta chains. In the raw uncorrected reads, each unique combination of TCR and UMI appeared more than ten times on average. TCR alpha and beta repertoires were quantitatively compared across multiple tumor regions, matched nontumor lung and blood in non-small cell lung cancer. The study linked features of the TCR repertoire to counts of nonsynonymous mutations, which were determined by whole-exome sequencing of tumor tissue.

According to the study, the label for this sample's time point signals: sample taken at primary tumor resection. Donors were 72 patients with early-stage, untreated non-small cell lung cancer from the lung TRACERx cohort. Without any cell sorting, TCR sequencing was performed on whole RNA extracted either from tumor and nontumor lung tissue or from cryopreserved PBMC samples. Only patients for whom sufficient RNA was available from at least two tumor regions were selected for TCR sequencing. The sample holds a few counts of this clonotype. Its antigen target is currently unknown. No base quality values were provided; no much bigger clone lies one nucleotide off. What the research found in general, with its limitations: Additional single-cell paired TCR alpha and beta sequencing was considered necessary to confirm, at a functional level, the hypothesis that regional TCRs recognize regional mutations. Ubiquitous expanded tumor TCRs were found in blood more often at tumor resection than at routine follow-up.

Library creation used 5' RACE. The sample was run on a NextSeq 500. In the TCR library protocol, a unique molecular identifier was attached to each TCR cDNA molecule so that PCR and sequencing errors could be corrected. From the authors' description of their analysis: Decombinator tools were used for TCR identification, UMI-based error correction and CDR3 extraction. Expanded TCRs were defined as those above a frequency of 2 per 1,000, corresponding to the top 1% of the tumor frequency distribution. Each repertoire was subsampled 100 times to 5,000 TCRs, after which Renyi diversity was computed with the R vegan package. CDR3 similarity networks were built from amino acid triplet string-kernel similarity, with CDR3s being connected when pairwise similarity was above 0.82. The public sequencing data were trimmed at Q25 with fastp and processed into clonotypes with MiXCR by TCRdb, which kept only in-frame beta chains. Rows are combined by CDR3 protein, so each entry shows the most common genes and DNA. TCRdb's processing, not the study's, gives the V and J calls here. Within this sample are 50,000 to 75,000 distinct CDR3 sequences, with about 5.9% of them counted one time only. Of the sample, 14% to 15% is held by the ten largest clones.

The CDR3 numbers 14 residues from cysteine through phenylalanine. Left in the record is the CDR3 DNA by itself, 42 bases read in frame from the first base. CDR1 DFQATT and CDR2 SNEGSKA were looked up in the germline V gene (reference sequence). Trimming removed 2 bases from V and 6 bases from J; the gene matches leave 5 bases unexplained. The chain employs TRBV20-1 and TRBJ2-2; 8 junctional bases match TRBD1. The sample here was PBMCs, taken at surgery. This clonotype was sampled from a female donor with early-stage non-small cell lung cancer. In nucleotides, the sequence is TGCAGTGCTAGAAGGACAGGGACCGCCGGGGAGCTGTTTTTT. Its protein is CSARRTGTAGELFF.